A single sample gave rise to the 5 T cell receptor beta chains below, sequenced in a study of cytomegalovirus exposure and HLA in healthy donors. PCR involved 60 Vbeta and 13 Jbeta primers. TCRdb's copy holds only in-frame clones and misses some; the assay was immunoSEQ multiplex PCR. The sample has roughly 280,000 clones, around two thirds seen once. The sequenced sample consisted of PBMCs. The source is a female donor in good health and CMV-seronegative.

The chain is built from TRBV7-2 and TRBJ2-7, with TRBD2 as a possible D gene (6 bases). Trimming took 2 bases from V and 4 from J, leaving 9 bases between them. This CDR3 is built from 13 residues. The germline V gene encodes CDR1 SGHTA and CDR2 FQGNSA. The CDR3 DNA reads as TGTGCCAGCAGCTTACGGCGGGGTTACGAGCAGTACTTC. This encodes CASSLRRGYEQYF.

The rearrangement uses TRBV7-9 and TRBJ2-7; 8 nucleotides line up with TRBD2. The CDR3 covers 16 residues. V trimming: 4 bases; J trimming: 3 bases; junction bases outside the gene matches: 11. Per germline, CDR1 SEHNR and CDR2 FQNEAQ (reference sequence). CDR3 sequence reads: CASSSAGGGGYYEQYF. The CDR3 bases are TGTGCCAGCAGCTCCGCGGGTGGCGGGGGGTACTACGAGCAGTACTTC.

The genes are TRBV5-1 and TRBJ2-7, with 9 bases aligning to TRBD1. Germline CDR1 and CDR2: SGHRS and YFSETQ. The CDR3 spans 15 residues. The trim removed 4 bases at V and 1 base at J, leaving 6 bases unmatched. The CDR3 here is CASSVGQGLSYEQYF. The CDR3 DNA follows: TGCGCCAGCAGCGTGGGACAGGGATTATCCTACGAGCAGTACTTC.

This chain joins TRBV5-8 and TRBJ1-3; 9 bases line up with TRBD1. V lost 4 bases and J lost 4; bases outside the gene matches: 9. The CDR3 is made up of 16 amino acids. CDR1 SGHTS and CDR2 YDEGEE come from the germline V gene. The CDR3, as DNA: TGTGCCAGCAGCCTGGAACAGGGGGCAGCGGGAAACACCATATATTTT. It codes for CASSLEQGAAGNTIYF.

V and J are TRBV7-9 and TRBJ2-4; a weak D match, TRBD2 (6 bases). Germline lookup yields CDR1 SEHNR and CDR2 FQNEAQ (reference sequence). V lost 1 base, J lost 8 bases, and 12 bases lay in between. This CDR3 has 14 residues. CDR3 nucleotide sequence: TGTGCCAGCAGCTTAGGGGGCTCGGGGGACATTCAGTACTTC. Protein: CASSLGGSGDIQYF. The full variable domain, rest sourced from reference TRBV7-9 and TRBJ2-4, is DTGVSQNPRHKITKRGQNVTFRCDPISEHNRLYWYRQTLGQGPEFLTYFQNEAQLEKSRLLSDRFSAERPKGSFSTLEIQRTEQGDSAMYLCASSLGGSGDIQYFGAGTRLSVL.